A selection of T cell receptor beta chains follows, all from one sample in a study of identifying expanded T cells in peripheral blood. Sequencing was performed with immunoSEQ multiplex PCR; in TCRdb, only in-frame clones are kept and a portion is missing. The sample gives more than 50,000 clones, around 83% of which show up once; under 20% is in the top ten. The sequencing sample was made of blood. These receptors were taken from a person aged 18 to 69 in good health. Each CDR3 is given with its conserved first and last residue. Each record gives: J gene, clone size, V gene, D gene, CDR3 protein, CDR3 DNA. D genes are given only for firm matches. The size field is filled for only some rows; it gives once, few, many or a size class.

TRBJ1-1	-	TRBV5-1	-	CASSFRGGEPAFF	TGCGCCAGCAGCTTCCGGGGGGGCGAGCCGGCTTTCTTT
TRBJ2-7	-	TRBV19	-	CASSSYFGTAPTGQYF	TGTGCCAGTAGTTCATACTTCGGGACTGCGCCTACAGGGCAGTACTTC
TRBJ2-2	-	TRBV5-1	-	CASSWRFGELFF	TGCGCCAGCAGCTGGAGGTTCGGGGAGCTGTTTTTT
TRBJ2-5	-	TRBV19	TRBD2	CATQTGGMSETQYF	TGTGCCACCCAGACGGGGGGGATGTCAGAGACCCAGTACTTC
TRBJ1-1	few	TRBV9	TRBD1	CASSARQGADTEAFF	TGTGCCAGCAGCGCCAGACAGGGGGCTGACACTGAAGCTTTCTTT
TRBJ1-3	-	TRBV18	-	CASSEQGARFRPSGNTIYF	TGTGCCAGCTCAGAACAGGGAGCTCGGTTCCGGCCCTCTGGAAACACCATATATTTT
TRBJ1-1	-	TRBV5-6	-	CASSLGGPTMNTEAFF	TGTGCCAGCAGCTTGGGGGGGCCGACAATGAACACTGAAGCTTTCTTT
TRBJ2-1	-	TRBV5-1	-	CASSPDREYNEQFF	TGCGCCAGCAGCCCCGATCGGGAATACAATGAGCAGTTCTTC
TRBJ2-3	-	TRBV15	TRBD2	CATSREGAGGFTDTQYF	TGTGCCACCAGCAGAGAGGGGGCGGGGGGCTTCACAGATACGCAGTATTTT
TRBJ1-2	-	TRBV6-1	TRBD1	CASSGGGAGQPFPGYTF	TGTGCCAGCAGTGGGGGAGGTGCGGGACAGCCTTTCCCTGGCTACACCTTC
TRBJ1-2	once	TRBV19	-	CASSSRGPPYGYTF	TGTGCCAGTAGTTCGAGAGGACCGCCCTATGGCTACACCTTC
TRBJ1-1	-	TRBV11-3	-	CASSFAKGMNTEAFF	TGTGCCAGCAGCTTTGCCAAGGGCATGAACACTGAAGCTTTCTTT
TRBJ1-2	-	TRBV9	-	CASRGHDDGYTF	TGTGCCAGCAGAGGACATGATGATGGCTACACCTTC
TRBJ1-1	-	TRBV9	-	CASSVGMRASGTEAFF	TGTGCCAGCAGCGTAGGTATGAGGGCCTCGGGGACTGAAGCTTTCTTT
TRBJ1-1	once	TRBV7-2	-	CASSLGGGNTEAFF	TGTGCCAGCAGCCTAGGTGGGGGAAACACTGAAGCTTTCTTT
TRBJ2-1	-	TRBV11-3	-	CASSPAGSSYNEQFF	TGTGCCAGCAGCCCAGCAGGGAGCTCCTACAATGAGCAGTTCTTC
TRBJ2-3	-	TRBV4-2	TRBD1	CASSHGDRGPDTQYF	TGTGCCAGCAGCCATGGGGACAGGGGGCCAGATACGCAGTATTTT
TRBJ1-1	once	TRBV5-1	-	CASSGGRSTAEAFF	TGCGCCAGCAGCGGAGGGCGGAGTACGGCTGAAGCTTTCTTT
TRBJ1-2	-	TRBV7-2	TRBD1	CASSRNRDRGQDGYTF	TGTGCCAGCAGCCGGAACCGGGACAGGGGGCAGGATGGCTACACCTTC
TRBJ2-1	few	TRBV21-1	-	CASSKRFPGLASYNEQFF	TGTGCCAGCAGTAAAAGGTTCCCGGGACTAGCGTCCTACAATGAGCAGTTCTTC
TRBJ2-2	-	TRBV6-5	-	CASSYSPGVTGELFF	TGTGCCAGCAGTTACTCTCCGGGAGTCACCGGGGAGCTGTTTTTT
TRBJ2-3	-	TRBV6-6	TRBD1	CASSYSTGGWYF	TGTGCCAGCAGTTACTCGACAGGGGGGTGGTATTTT
TRBJ1-2	-	TRBV6-5	-	CASSYSEHTYGYTF	TGTGCCAGCAGTTACTCGGAGCATACTTATGGCTACACCTTC
TRBJ1-3	once	TRBV5-1	-	CASSLAGISSGNTIYF	TGCGCCAGCAGCTTGGCAGGGATATCTTCTGGAAACACCATATATTTT
TRBJ1-2	-	TRBV7-3	TRBD1	CASSAIVGGQVGGGYTF	TGTGCCAGCAGCGCCATCGTAGGTGGACAGGTCGGGGGTGGCTACACCTTC
TRBJ1-1	few	TRBV7-8	TRBD1	CASSQRTGRTEAFF	TGTGCCAGCAGCCAGAGGACAGGTCGTACTGAAGCTTTCTTT
TRBJ1-4	-	TRBV5-4	-	CASRLAGPNEKLFF	TGTGCCAGCAGGTTGGCTGGTCCTAATGAAAAACTGTTTTTT
TRBJ2-3	few	TRBV7-8	-	CASSLGPPLPQDTQYF	TGTGCCAGCAGCTTAGGCCCCCCACTTCCACAGGATACGCAGTATTTT
TRBJ2-5	-	TRBV4-2	-	CASSQVGYLQETQYF	TGTGCCAGCAGCCAAGTAGGATACCTACAAGAGACCCAGTACTTC
TRBJ2-5	-	TRBV6-5	-	CASSYRRNQETQYF	TGTGCCAGCAGCTACAGGAGAAACCAAGAGACCCAGTACTTC
TRBJ1-3	-	TRBV6-1	TRBD1	CASSGGTGGNGNTIYF	TGTGCCAGCAGTGGTGGGACAGGGGGCAATGGAAACACCATATATTTT
TRBJ2-6	-	TRBV5-1	-	CASSVNRDTNSGANVLTF	TGCGCCAGCAGCGTTAACCGGGACACTAACTCTGGGGCCAACGTCCTGACTTTC
TRBJ1-2	-	TRBV5-4	-	CASSAGQNYGYTF	TGTGCCAGCAGCGCTGGACAAAACTATGGCTACACCTTC
TRBJ2-1	medium-sized	TRBV9	TRBD2	CASSPTSGRTNEQFF	TGTGCCAGCAGTCCGACTAGCGGGAGGACCAATGAGCAGTTCTTC
TRBJ2-2	-	TRBV10-3	-	CAIRGDSNTGELFF	TGTGCCATCAGGGGGGACTCTAACACCGGGGAGCTGTTTTTT
TRBJ2-2	-	TRBV5-1	-	CASSLDTGFTGELFF	TGCGCCAGCAGCTTGGATACGGGTTTCACCGGGGAGCTGTTTTTT
TRBJ1-1	medium-sized	TRBV5-6	-	CASSLWGNTEAFF	TGTGCCAGCAGCTTGTGGGGGAACACTGAAGCTTTCTTT
TRBJ2-1	-	TRBV10-1	TRBD2	CASSPWGGGEQFF	TGCGCCAGCAGCCCATGGGGGGGTGGTGAGCAGTTCTTC
TRBJ2-3	-	TRBV2	-	CASTGRGNTQYF	TGTGCCAGCACGGGCCGAGGAAATACGCAGTATTTT
TRBJ2-5	-	TRBV5-1	TRBD2	CASSRAAGGGQETQYF	TGCGCCAGCAGCCGGGCGGCGGGGGGCGGCCAAGAGACCCAGTACTTC
TRBJ2-7	-	TRBV10-3	TRBD2	CAIRGLAGSYEQYF	TGTGCCATCAGGGGACTAGCGGGATCCTACGAGCAGTACTTC